Listed below are T cell receptor beta chains from one sample, sequenced in a study of blood T cell repertoires in COVID-19. Produced via immunoSEQ multiplex PCR; TCRdb's table is partial and in-frame only. The table lists some 150,000 clones, roughly 83% of them singletons, with around 3% in the top ten. Sequencing was done on a sample of peripheral blood. The receptor set was obtained from a woman at least 80 years old with acute or convalescent COVID-19. The CDR3 runs from the conserved cysteine through the conserved F or W. Fields, in order: J gene, V gene, CDR3 protein.

>TRBJ2-5|TRBV6-4
CASSWDRVGFSETQYF
>TRBJ1-1|TRBV18
CASSPFSTGENTEAFF
>TRBJ1-1|TRBV6-5
CASSPIREGNTEAFF
>TRBJ1-4|TRBV15
CATSRDPRQGGEKLFF
>TRBJ1-6|TRBV7-9
CASSSRTGAYNSPLHF
>TRBJ1-6|TRBV6-4
CASRGGVDSPLHF
>TRBJ2-7|TRBV5-4
CASSLRQGSHEQYF
>TRBJ1-2|TRBV29-1
CSVDSSARGRRYGYTF
>TRBJ2-5|TRBV7-2
CASSKRGTGQETQYF
>TRBJ1-1|TRBV5-1
CASSLEGQNTEAFF
>TRBJ1-1|TRBV7-3
CASSYQGGTEAFF
>TRBJ1-5|TRBV19
CASSIIDRGRGQPQHF
>TRBJ1-4|TRBV21-1
CASSPRGGGARSGEKLFF
>TRBJ1-2|TRBV2
CASSPSGVVFGYTF
>TRBJ1-4|TRBV9
CASSRGGDEKLFF
>TRBJ2-3|TRBV3-1/TRBV3-2
CASSQDTTGGIVHTQYF
>TRBJ1-1|TRBV19
CASIRDRGRVTEAFF
>TRBJ1-1|TRBV7-9
CASSSQGKGTEAFF
>TRBJ1-1|TRBV7-2
CASSLFAGENTEAFF